Listed here is a single T cell receptor beta chain. What it binds is unknown. Here immunoSEQ multiplex PCR was the method, and the copy in TCRdb shows in-frame clones only, minus some. The data show over 100,000 clones, around nine tenths seen once. V lost 0 bases and J 3 bases, leaving 9 bases between the germline ends. The CDR3 covers 14 residues. CDR1 is MNHNY and CDR2 is SVGAGI in the germline V gene (reference sequence). The data were obtained in a study of T cell responses to AZD1222 COVID-19 vaccine. Study outcomes and limitations: Nearly half of spike-specific TCRs reportedly go after variant regions that carry no mutations.

This specimen was peripheral blood, taken on day 0 of AZD1222 vaccination. This sequence originates from an adult in good health. The chain couples TRBV6-6 to TRBJ2-7; D gene ambiguous. The CDR3 is CASSYSGSHYEQYF. The CDR3 DNA follows: TGTGCCAGCAGTTACTCGGGGTCACACTACGAGCAGTACTTC.